This T cell receptor (beta chain) was identified during a study of spatial heterogeneity in lung cancer. Study details: For the average unique TCR and UMI combination, more than 9.5 occurrences appeared in raw reads. Study-wide points: Ubiquitous expanded tumor TCRs surfaced in blood more at resection than they did at follow-up.

Every TCR cDNA molecule bore its own unique molecular identifier. MiXCR, applied by TCRdb to the 5' RACE reads, yields one record per CDR3 protein. The sample consists of about 13,000 distinct CDR3 sequences, 3.9% of them appearing once. Germline V gene data show CDR1 as SGDLS and CDR2 as YYNGEE. Unmatched junction bases numbered 10, after V lost 4 bases and J lost 4 bases. This CDR3 has 15 residues. Time point indicated: sample taken at primary tumor resection. Without sorting, whole RNA was sequenced from tumor, nontumor lung or frozen PBMC. The donors comprised some 78 untreated early-stage non-small cell lung cancer patients. This clonotype was seen repeatedly, ten times or more. Its antigen is not known. This beta chain is an unintended read in a library built for alpha chains; its size means little.

The material was PBMCs, obtained at surgery. J is TRBJ2-5 and V is TRBV9, with 7 bases identical to TRBD2. The TCR originated in a male donor with early-stage non-small cell lung cancer. For the CDR3, the DNA is TGTGCCAGCAGCCTCACCGGCGGGAGATCAGAGACCCAGTACTTC. It is translated as CASSLTGGRSETQYF. Full variable domain (remainder filled in from reference TRBV9 and TRBJ2-5): DSGVTQTPKHLITATGQRVTLRCSPRSGDLSVYWYQQSLDQGLQFLIQYYNGEERAKGNILERFSAQQFPDLHSELNLSSLELGDSALYFCASSLTGGRSETQYFGPGTRLLVL.